These 16 T cell receptor beta chains were all obtained from the same sample, sequenced in a study of neurological immune-mediated disorders. The time point here: longitudinal time-point 2. TCRdb independently ran MiXCR on the 5' RACE reads; one entry per CDR3 protein. The table has some 87,000 distinct CDR3 sequences, approximately 13% seen once; the top ten hold just under 5%. Sample: PBMCs. These receptors were collected from a female donor with HTLV-1-associated myelopathy (HAM/TSP).

Many counts were recorded for this clonotype. The chain links TRBV3-1 to TRBJ2-1; possible D gene TRBD2, 7 bases. Germline V gives CDR1 LGHDT, CDR2 YNNKEL (reference sequence). The CDR3 runs to 15 residues. Trimming took off 4 bases at V and 6 bases at J, with 16 bases between the two ends. CDR3 DNA sequence: TGTGCCAGCAGCCTTTGGACTAGGGACACCAATGAGCAGTTCTTC. It is translated as CASSLWTRDTNEQFF.

In its sample, this clonotype was seen many times. V usage is TRBV7-2 and J usage is TRBJ2-3; the D is unclear. V was pared by 1 base and J by 6 bases, with 8 bases between. The CDR3 length is 13 residues. CDR1 and CDR2 from the germline V gene are SGHTA and FQGNSA. CDR3 bases: TGTGCCAGCAGCTTAGTAGCCGGGGATACGCAGTATTTT. Protein: CASSLVAGDTQYF.

This clonotype was seen repeatedly, ten times or more. J is TRBJ1-1 and V is TRBV28, with TRBD1 matching over 9 bases. V shed 2 bases, J shed 5 bases, and the junction held 6 bases outside the gene matches. This CDR3 has 15 amino acids. Germline lookup yields CDR1 MDHEN and CDR2 SYDVKM. The CDR3 spells CASSLRDRVITEAFF. The CDR3 DNA is TGTGCCAGCAGTTTAAGGGACAGGGTAATAACTGAAGCTTTCTTT. Filled out from reference TRBV28 and TRBJ1-1, the complete variable domain reads DVKVTQSSRYLVKRTGEKVFLECVQDMDHENMFWYRQDPGLGLRLIYFSYDVKMKEKGDIPEGYSVSREKKERFSLILESASTNQTSMYLCASSLRDRVITEAFFGQGTRLTVV.

Many counts were recorded for this clonotype. CDR3 loop: CASSLVLGVTDTQYF. CDR3 in DNA: TGCGCCAGCAGCTTGGTGCTGGGCGTCACAGATACGCAGTATTTT. The chain combines TRBV5-1 with TRBJ2-3, with D unresolved. Between the trimmed V and J ends, which lost 0 bases and 2 bases, there was a span of 10 bases. The CDR3 consists of 15 residues. Germline loops: CDR1 SGHRS, CDR2 YFSETQ. Variable domain in full (rest from reference TRBV5-1 and TRBJ2-3): KAGVTQTPRYLIKTRGQQVTLSCSPISGHRSVSWYQQTPGQGLQFLFEYFSETQRNKGNFPGRFSGRQFSNSRSEMNVSTLELGDSALYLCASSLVLGVTDTQYFGPGTRLTVL.

This clonotype was recorded at least ten times. The chain has TRBV5-1 and TRBJ1-2; TRBD1 might be the D (5 bases). Germline CDR1 is SGHRS and CDR2 is YFSETQ. Trimming shortened V by 3 bases and J by 4 bases, and 16 bases separated the two germline ends. This CDR3 region has 15 residues. The CDR3 DNA follows: TGCGCCAGCAGCTACGTTGTGAGGGGCGTCTATGGCTACACCTTC. Translating it yields CASSYVVRGVYGYTF. The whole variable domain, filled in from reference TRBV5-1 and TRBJ1-2, reads KAGVTQTPRYLIKTRGQQVTLSCSPISGHRSVSWYQQTPGQGLQFLFEYFSETQRNKGNFPGRFSGRQFSNSRSEMNVSTLELGDSALYLCASSYVVRGVYGYTFGSGTRLTVV.

This clonotype appeared many times. The rearrangement links TRBV5-6 to TRBJ2-7; 7 bases fit TRBD1. J lost 6 bases, V lost 4 bases, and 13 bases had no gene match. The CDR3 totals 15 residues. CDR1 is SGHDT, CDR2 YYEEEE, per germline. The CDR3 nucleotides read TGTGCCAGCAGCCCCCAACGGACAGGAGTTTCCGAGCAGTACTTC. It is translated as CASSPQRTGVSEQYF.

This clonotype was detected many times. V is TRBV27 and J is TRBJ1-4; 8 nucleotides align to TRBD1. V shed 2 bases and J 5 bases; nucleotides not matched to a gene: 1. CDR3 length equals 14 residues. Per germline, CDR1 MNHEY and CDR2 SMNVEV (reference sequence). The CDR3: CASSLRQGNEKLFF. Written as DNA, the CDR3 is TGTGCCAGCAGTTTACGACAGGGGAATGAAAAACTGTTTTTT.

Turning to this clonotype: A read error is possible here, since a much larger clone lies one base away. V and J are TRBV5-1 and TRBJ2-2; D might be TRBD1 (5 bases). V was shortened by 1 base and J by 4 bases, with 11 bases between the two germline ends. CDR3 length: 15 residues. The germline V gene has CDR1 SGHRS and CDR2 YFSETQ. The CDR3 nucleotides read TGCGCCAGCAGCTTGCAGGGTTCGAGCACCGGGGAGCTGTTTTTT. Translating it yields CASSLQGSSTGELFF.

This clonotype was picked up many times. V and J are TRBV5-6 and TRBJ1-5; TRBD1 agrees at 8 bases. Germline lookup yields CDR1 SGHDT and CDR2 YYEEEE. The trim removed 2 bases at V and 7 bases at J, leaving 8 bases unmatched. There are 15 residues in the CDR3. CDR3 loop: CASSFRTGRGQPQHF. The CDR3 DNA reads TGTGCCAGCAGCTTCCGGACAGGGAGAGGGCAGCCCCAGCATTTT.

V is TRBV10-3 and J is TRBJ2-3, with D hard to call. Germline V gene sequence: CDR1 ENHRY, CDR2 SYGVKD. The V end was cut by 1 base, the J end by 1 base, with 15 bases between. The length of the CDR3 is 17 residues. CDR3 sequence (DNA): TGTGCCATCAGTGAGTTACAAAGGGCTCAGGGCACAGATACGCAGTATTTT. Its translation is CAISELQRAQGTDTQYF.

This clonotype has ten or more counts. The rearrangement joins TRBV20-1 to TRBJ1-1, with TRBD1 matching over 7 bases. The CDR3 length is 15 residues. The junction had 6 bases not matched to a gene; V was cut back by 1 base and J by 1 base. Germline V CDR1 and CDR2: DFQATT, SNEGSKA (reference sequence). This chain's CDR3 is CSARGGGKGNTEAFF. The CDR3 DNA reads as TGCAGTGCTAGAGGAGGGGGCAAGGGGAACACTGAAGCTTTCTTT.

This clonotype was seen ten or more times. V is TRBV5-1 and J is TRBJ2-7, with D perhaps matching TRBD2 (6 bases). The germline V gene has CDR1 SGHRS and CDR2 YFSETQ. Trimming left V 3 bases short and J 4 bases short, with 8 bases between. CDR3 length: 12 amino acids. CDR3 coding DNA: TGCGCCAGCAGCTCCGGGGGTTACGAGCAGTACTTC. This encodes CASSSGGYEQYF.

This clonotype was recorded at least ten times. The chain has TRBV9 and TRBJ1-1; no clear D. The CDR3 loop spans 15 amino acids. Trimming cost V 3 bases and J 1 base, with 13 bases left between them. In germline, CDR1 is SGDLS, CDR2 YYNGEE. CDR3: CASSETSVQNTEAFF. CDR3 DNA: TGTGCCAGCAGCGAGACCAGCGTACAGAACACTGAAGCTTTCTTT.

A remark on this clonotype: The junction differs from germline at one of its ends, possibly a read error. This rearrangement joins TRBV19 to TRBJ2-3; 7 bases agree with TRBD1. The V gene's germline CDR1 is LNHDA and CDR2 SQIVND (reference sequence). The CDR3 has 15 residues. Here the CDR3 reads CTSSPWTGRTDTQYF. The CDR3 coding sequence is TGTACCAGTAGCCCCTGGACAGGCCGCACAGATACGCAGTATTTT.

This clonotype was found many times. The chain couples TRBV24-1 to TRBJ1-2; unclear D gene. Trimming left V 3 bases short and J 7 bases short, with 14 bases between. The CDR3 consists of 14 residues. Looked up from germline, CDR1 is KGHDR and CDR2 is SFDVKD. CDR3 loop: CATSDPTAFGGYTF. For the CDR3, the DNA is TGTGCCACCAGTGATCCGACGGCTTTCGGTGGCTACACCTTC.

This clonotype was detected many times. CDR3 amino acids: CASKVGGPSGDQYF. The CDR3 DNA is TGCGCCAGCAAGGTAGGGGGCCCGAGCGGGGACCAGTACTTC. The gene calls are TRBV5-1 and TRBJ2-5; D tentatively fits TRBD1 or TRBD2 (7 bases each). Trimming shortened V by 6 bases and J by 10 bases, and 22 bases separated the two germline ends. CDR1 and CDR2 (germline): SGHRS, YFSETQ. The length of the CDR3 is 14 residues.